These 8 T cell receptor beta chains came from one sample sequenced in a study of blood T cell repertoires in COVID-19. Using immunoSEQ multiplex PCR, the repertoire was profiled, and TCRdb retains in-frame clones only, with some absent. Of 230,000 or so clones detected, approximately 89% appear once; the ten largest clones hold 2% to 2.5%. Sequencing was carried out using PBMCs or T cells enriched from blood (not recorded which). The receptor source for this set is a woman in her 40s with acute COVID-19.

CDR3 in DNA: TGCGCCAGCAGTCAACCGACTCACAGGGAACGGAATAATGAAAAACTGTTTTTT. Residues: CASSQPTHRERNNEKLFF. The chain links TRBV23-1 to TRBJ1-4; tentatively, D is TRBD1 (6 bases). TRBV23-1 is an open reading frame whose function is uncertain. Trimming cost V 2 bases and J 4 bases, with 20 bases left between them. The CDR3 consists of 18 residues.

The CDR3, as DNA: TGTGCCAGCAGCTTGATGCCGGGCAGGGTTGAAGCTTTCTTT. Translated: CASSLMPGRVEAFF. The rearrangement links TRBV7-9 to TRBJ1-1; maybe TRBD1 (5 bases). The CDR3 length is 14 residues. Looked up from germline, CDR1 is SEHNR and CDR2 is FQNEAQ (reference sequence). With 3 bases removed from V and 7 bases from J, the gap between germline ends came to 15 bases. The full variable domain, its missing parts supplied by reference TRBV7-9 and TRBJ1-1, is DTGVSQNPRHKITKRGQNVTFRCDPISEHNRLYWYRQTLGQGPEFLTYFQNEAQLEKSRLLSDRFSAERPKGSFSTLEIQRTEQGDSAMYLCASSLMPGRVEAFFGQGTRLTVV.

The chain has TRBV7-9 and TRBJ1-3; D gene unclear. CDR1 is SEHNR, CDR2 FQNEAQ, per germline (reference sequence). V shed 1 base and J shed 3 bases, with 7 bases lying between them. The CDR3 loop spans 14 amino acids. CDR3 in amino acids: CASSLVQSGNTIYF. DNA for the CDR3: TGTGCCAGCAGCTTAGTACAGAGTGGAAACACCATATATTTT.

The chain is built from TRBV4-2 and TRBJ1-1, with unresolved D. V shed 0 bases and J shed 4 bases, with 18 bases lying between them. Germline CDR1 and CDR2: LGHNA and YNFKEQ. This CDR3 spans 17 amino acids. The CDR3 coding sequence is TGTGCCAGCAGCCAAGATGTTTTGCGGGCGCGGGGCACTGAAGCTTTCTTT. This gives the protein CASSQDVLRARGTEAFF.

The V and J genes are TRBV29-1 and TRBJ1-2; TRBD1 is a possible D gene (5 bases). Germline values: CDR1 SQVTM, CDR2 ANQGSEA. With 3 bases removed from V and 5 bases from J, the gap between germline ends came to 10 bases. CDR3 size: 12 residues. The CDR3 DNA sequence: TGCAGCGTTGAGGTGCAGGGTTATGGCTACACCTTC. This encodes CSVEVQGYGYTF.

CDR3 sequence reads: CASSLPGNYGYTF. For the CDR3, the DNA is TGTGCCAGCAGCTTACCAGGGAACTATGGCTACACCTTC. The chain joins TRBV7-9 to TRBJ1-2; a weak D match, TRBD1 (5 bases). V lost 2 bases and J 2 bases, leaving 6 bases between the germline ends. CDR1 SEHNR and CDR2 FQNEAQ come from the germline V gene (reference sequence). This CDR3 is built from 13 residues.

Comments on this clone: The sample carries other DNA sequences with the same CDR3. The chain recombines TRBV20-1 with TRBJ2-5, with D possibly TRBD2 on 5 matching bases. This CDR3 is 11 amino acids long. Germline CDR1 reads DFQATT; CDR2 reads SNEGSKA (reference sequence). The V and J ends lost 6 bases and 3 bases respectively, with 8 bases between them. The CDR3: CSASGEETQYF. CDR3 nucleotide sequence: TGCAGTGCCAGCGGAGAAGAGACCCAGTACTTC.

This rearrangement joins TRBV4-3 to TRBJ2-3; D not resolved. Germline V gene data show CDR1 as LGHNA and CDR2 as YSLEER. Trimming left V 0 bases short and J 4 bases short, with 8 bases between. The CDR3 is 14 residues long. The CDR3 loop reads CASSQDRAPDTQYF. For the CDR3, the DNA is TGCGCCAGCAGCCAAGATAGAGCCCCAGATACGCAGTATTTT.